These T cell receptor beta chains were read from a single sample in a study of CD8+CD57+ T cells in acquired aplastic anemia. In TCRdb, the reads were re-called with MiXCR into one record per CDR3 protein. The sample has tens of thousands of distinct CDR3 sequences, roughly half seen once; the top ten hold about 8.3%. The sequenced material came from sorted CD4+, CD8+, or CD8+CD57+ T cells (not recorded which) from PBMCs. All receptors come from a human donor in good health, serving as a control. CDR3s include the opening cysteine and the closing phenylalanine or tryptophan. Each record gives: V gene, CDR3 protein.

v_gene: TRBV24-1; CDR3aa: CASMDIQETQYF
v_gene: TRBV12-3/TRBV12-4; CDR3aa: CAIRGEGNSPLHF
v_gene: TRBV4-1; CDR3aa: CASSHPARANTEAFF
v_gene: TRBV29-1; CDR3aa: CSVAEIDRVTSRNYGYTF
v_gene: TRBV6-1; CDR3aa: CASSATSVQYF
v_gene: TRBV24-1; CDR3aa: CATSDPQRGPYNEQFF
v_gene: TRBV20-1; CDR3aa: CSARVRAVPKETQYF
v_gene: TRBV25-1; CDR3aa: CASSESGRGPYKDQLTF
v_gene: TRBV11-2; CDR3aa: CASSSRKGRWSSPLHF
v_gene: TRBV27; CDR3aa: CASSAAQGGTGELFF
v_gene: TRBV14; CDR3aa: CASSPNGVSGANVLTF
v_gene: TRBV5-8; CDR3aa: CASSLVQSHGQSF
v_gene: TRBV15; CDR3aa: CATSLILGNYGYTF
v_gene: TRBV7-2; CDR3aa: CASSPSDRQGGGYTF
v_gene: TRBV2; CDR3aa: CASSDPGVSTQYF
v_gene: TRBV5-4; CDR3aa: CASSYNGRPEQYF
v_gene: TRBV5-1; CDR3aa: CASSFPPGQGREQYF
v_gene: TRBV7-8; CDR3aa: CASTLEGTQYF
v_gene: TRBV10-2; CDR3aa: CASSDTSYGYTF
v_gene: TRBV9; CDR3aa: CASSADHYGTSGRAGNEQFF
v_gene: TRBV7-2; CDR3aa: CASSYSGNTIYF
v_gene: TRBV28; CDR3aa: CASIESTGKPYEQYF
v_gene: TRBV29-1; CDR3aa: CSVMGASGERTDTQYF
v_gene: TRBV25-1; CDR3aa: CASRAGGARGYTF
v_gene: TRBV20-1; CDR3aa: CSARDIHSYEQYF
v_gene: TRBV7-2; CDR3aa: CASSLLGDRGSETQYF
v_gene: TRBV5-6; CDR3aa: CASSLGSPPADTQYF
v_gene: TRBV5-1; CDR3aa: CASSLEVGPGYTF
v_gene: TRBV7-7; CDR3aa: CASSAAPTDTQYF
v_gene: TRBV2; CDR3aa: CASSARLSGGTYNEQFF
v_gene: TRBV19; CDR3aa: CASRRSQERNTEAFF
v_gene: TRBV2; CDR3aa: CASMMGSGSREQYF
v_gene: TRBV28; CDR3aa: CASSLLTGGANGYTF
v_gene: TRBV9; CDR3aa: CASSIGTASSYEQYF
v_gene: TRBV19; CDR3aa: CASSPDRLNSPLHF
v_gene: TRBV2; CDR3aa: CASRGQESYGYTF
v_gene: TRBV20-1; CDR3aa: CSAQLGQETQYF
v_gene: TRBV4-1; CDR3aa: CASSQVELAGGWGEQYF
v_gene: TRBV25-1; CDR3aa: CASGPGNRDGYNSPLHF
v_gene: TRBV29-1; CDR3aa: CSVVRQGVEAFF
v_gene: TRBV25-1; CDR3aa: CASSKLGYETQYF
v_gene: TRBV7-3; CDR3aa: CASSLSGSETQCF
v_gene: TRBV2; CDR3aa: CASRAKVSSNEQFF
v_gene: TRBV27; CDR3aa: CASSFSRVGYEQYF
v_gene: TRBV7-2; CDR3aa: CASSPGVGYEQYF
v_gene: TRBV15; CDR3aa: CATSPPWTLIGYTF
v_gene: TRBV25-1; CDR3aa: CASSELHVDGLETPIQYF
v_gene: TRBV11-1; CDR3aa: CASSPDRVSGGNQPQHF
v_gene: TRBV19; CDR3aa: CASSPSTSAVADTQYF
v_gene: TRBV15; CDR3aa: CATSSGTGELFF
v_gene: TRBV2; CDR3aa: CASSRMGTYNEQFF
v_gene: TRBV10-1; CDR3aa: CASSKSGRSYEQYF
v_gene: TRBV2; CDR3aa: CASSEPDSNYGYTF
v_gene: TRBV29-1; CDR3aa: CSAVSGTNEKLFF
v_gene: TRBV5-4; CDR3aa: CASSSALDEQFF
v_gene: TRBV11-2; CDR3aa: CASSSPGLAGGLNEQFF
v_gene: TRBV12-3/TRBV12-4; CDR3aa: CASRRTGGAESTEAFF
v_gene: TRBV19; CDR3aa: CASSQGQVSYEQYF
v_gene: TRBV4-1; CDR3aa: CASSQDRGELFF
v_gene: TRBV5-6; CDR3aa: CASSLRDHYEQYF